This T cell receptor beta chain was obtained from a study of cytomegalovirus exposure and HLA in healthy donors. V trimming: 4 bases; J trimming: 7 bases; junction bases outside the gene matches: 4. From germline, CDR1 is KGHSH and CDR2 LQKENI. This CDR3 has 14 residues. Turning to this clone: Its antigen is not known.

Primers for the PCR totalled 60 Vbeta and 13 Jbeta. Original analysis: It was a later analysis that counted tens of millions of unique TCR beta chains, of which 9.5 million to 14 million were shared. TCRdb's table, derived via immunoSEQ multiplex PCR, lists solely in-frame clones and lacks some. The V and J calls and clone size are taken from that table; D and trimming were inferred from the DNA. Of 140,000 to 150,000 clones listed, approximately 78% are singletons. General observations from the study: Sequencing likely produced, as an artifact, a cluster of highly shared sequence variants. In a later analysis, parvovirus B19, influenza, CMV and Epstein-Barr virus appeared linked to several top co-occurrence clusters. After further analysis at a later stage, around 17,000 TCR beta sequences were associated with HLA alleles at 0.05 false discovery rate.

The chain combines TRBV18 with TRBJ2-1; 10 nucleotides align to TRBD1. This sequence originates from a man in his forties in good health and CMV-seropositive. The material sequenced was PBMCs. For the CDR3, the DNA is TGTGCCAGCTCACAGGACAGGGGGACGAATGAGCAGTTCTTC. Translation: CASSQDRGTNEQFF.